This TCR beta chain was documented in a study of CD8 T cells in Susac syndrome. Study findings and constraints: The study recognized that its TCR sequencing and HLA analysis covered a relatively small number of individuals.

When the RNA was reverse transcribed, random hexamers were used with an input of roughly 0.45 to 1 ug. MiXCR, run by TCRdb on the immunoSEQ multiplex PCR reads, gives a single entry per CDR3 protein. The data show some 450,000 distinct CDR3 sequences, more than 70% seen once. The CDR3 is made up of 15 amino acids. V dropped 5 bases and J dropped 6 bases, with 18 bases sitting between them. Germline CDR1 and CDR2: WSHSY and SAAADI. About this clonotype itself: The target antigen is unknown.

TCR beta was sequenced from blood CD8+ and CD4+ T cells. V gene TRBV10-2 combines with J gene TRBJ2-3; D perhaps matches TRBD2 (6 bases). The clonotype was recovered from a human donor with multiple sclerosis. Sequenced input: CD8+ T cells from PBMCs. The CDR3, as DNA: TGCGCCAGCAGTACCGGGACCCTCAGCGGGGATACGCAGTATTTT. It specifies CASSTGTLSGDTQYF.